A selection of T cell receptor beta chains follows, all from one sample in a study of blood T cells in healthy people across ages. One entry per CDR3 protein, called by TCRdb with MiXCR from the 5' RACE reads. There are about 1.4 million distinct CDR3 sequences in the sample; 59% occur only once, and 5% to 7% lies in the top ten. Sequenced: blood. These receptors all come from a man aged 18 to 30 in good health. The CDR3 runs from the conserved cysteine through the conserved F or W. D genes are given only for firm matches. The size entry is marked missing in some rows and otherwise reads once, few, many or a size class.

J: TRBJ2-3
V: TRBV4-3
size: NA
D: NA
CDR3: CASSQDFLDTQYF
DNA: TGCGCCAGCAGCCAAGATTTTCTTGATACGCAGTATTTT

J: TRBJ2-3
V: TRBV20-1
size: NA
D: NA
CDR3: CSATGDTDTQYF
DNA: TGCAGTGCTACAGGGGACACAGATACGCAGTATTTT

J: TRBJ1-2
V: TRBV10-3
size: few
D: NA
CDR3: CAISDLSAGGYTF
DNA: TGTGCCATCAGTGATCTCTCGGCGGGTGGCTACACCTTC

J: TRBJ2-3
V: TRBV6-2/TRBV6-3
size: many
D: NA
CDR3: CASSYGDTQYF
DNA: TGTGCCAGCAGTTACGGAGATACGCAGTATTTT

J: TRBJ2-5
V: TRBV14
size: NA
D: NA
CDR3: CASSQLLMEETQYF
DNA: TGTGCCAGCAGCCAGTTACTCATGGAGGAGACCCAGTACTTC

J: TRBJ2-7
V: TRBV28
size: few
D: NA
CDR3: CASSLRGLGYEQYF
DNA: TGTGCCAGCAGTTTACGGGGGCTTGGCTACGAGCAGTACTTC

J: TRBJ1-1
V: TRBV29-1
size: NA
D: NA
CDR3: CSVAWTDNTDAFF
DNA: TGCAGCGTCGCCTGGACGGATAACACTGACGCTTTCTTT

J: TRBJ2-1
V: TRBV5-1
size: NA
D: TRBD1
CDR3: CASSSLQGNEQFF
DNA: TGCGCCAGCAGCTCCTTACAGGGGAATGAGCAGTTCTTC

J: TRBJ2-2
V: TRBV20-1
size: NA
D: NA
CDR3: CSARSKTGINTGELFF
DNA: TGCAGTGCTAGGTCCAAAACAGGGATTAACACCGGGGAGCTGTTTTTT

J: TRBJ1-2
V: TRBV4-1
size: NA
D: NA
CDR3: CASSQEPDNYGYTF
DNA: TGCGCCAGCAGCCAAGAACCAGACAACTATGGCTACACCTTC

J: TRBJ2-1
V: TRBV27
size: NA
D: TRBD2
CDR3: CASSPRWAGEDEQFF
DNA: TGTGCCAGCAGTCCCAGGTGGGCGGGGGAGGATGAGCAGTTCTTC

J: TRBJ2-3
V: TRBV7-2
size: NA
D: TRBD2
CDR3: CASSLGGLAGGISDTQYF
DNA: TGTGCTAGCAGCTTAGGGGGACTAGCGGGGGGGATATCGGATACGCAGTATTTT

J: TRBJ2-1
V: TRBV3-1
size: NA
D: NA
CDR3: CASSHPMDEQFF
DNA: TGTGCCAGCAGCCACCCGATGGATGAGCAGTTCTTC